The 15 T cell receptor beta chains listed next were all sequenced from one sample in a study of CD8 T cells in Susac syndrome. Random hexamers primed reverse transcription of about 0.5 to 1 ug RNA. MiXCR, run by TCRdb on the immunoSEQ multiplex PCR reads, gives a single entry per CDR3 protein. Among about 140,000 distinct CDR3 sequences listed, 85% to 95% were seen once. Material for sequencing was CD8+ T cells from PBMCs. These receptors were obtained from a human donor in good health.

This sequence joins TRBV5-1 and TRBJ1-4; TRBD1 is a possible D gene (6 bases). With 8 bases removed from V and 10 bases from J, the gap between germline ends came to 12 bases. The CDR3 runs to 11 residues. Germline V CDR1 and CDR2: SGHRS, YFSETQ. The CDR3 DNA reads as TGCGCCAGTAAGGGGGAAGGAAAACTGTTTTTT. Amino acids: CASKGEGKLFF.

The chain combines TRBV15 with TRBJ2-1; 8 bases align to TRBD2. Trimming at V came to 7 bases and at J to 6 bases, leaving 8 bases not matched to a gene. Germline V gene lookup returns CDR1 LNHNV and CDR2 YYDKDF (reference sequence). The CDR3 length is 14 residues. The CDR3 protein is CATKPSGRSNEQFF. DNA for the CDR3: TGTGCCACCAAGCCCAGCGGGAGATCCAATGAGCAGTTCTTC.

This chain joins TRBV11-1 and TRBJ2-1, with D tentatively TRBD1 or TRBD2 (5 bases each). Germline loops: CDR1 SGHAT, CDR2 FQDESV (reference sequence). V lost 5 bases, J lost 9 bases, and 11 bases lay in between. There are 12 residues in the CDR3. The CDR3 DNA is TGTGCCAGCAGCCACGGGGCCGGTGAGCAGTTCTTC. Translated, it gives CASSHGAGEQFF.

Only one count was recorded for this clonotype. The V and J genes are TRBV28 and TRBJ2-5, with TRBD1 as a possible D gene (5 bases). Germline-derived CDR1 and CDR2 are MDHEN and SYDVKM. The CDR3 has 13 residues. V lost 3 bases, J lost 6 bases, and 11 bases lay in between. The CDR3 nucleotides read TGTGCCAGCAGTTTGGCAGGGTCGAAGACCCAGTACTTC. Residues: CASSLAGSKTQYF.

The chain has TRBV30 and TRBJ1-1; unclear D gene. Germline V gene sequence: CDR1 GTSNPN, CDR2 SVGIG (reference sequence). The V end lost 0 bases, the J end lost 0 bases, and 8 bases lay between the germline ends. This CDR3 spans 14 amino acids. CDR3 in DNA: TGTGCCTGGAGTGTGGGCAGGCTGAACACTGAAGCTTTCTTT. Translated: CAWSVGRLNTEAFF.

This clonotype was seen a few times. The rearrangement links TRBV9 to TRBJ2-7; no reliable D call. Trimming stripped 3 bases from V and 3 bases from J, with 4 bases between. The CDR3 runs 11 residues. The germline CDR1 and CDR2 sequences are SGDLS and YYNGEE. This chain's CDR3 is CASSDNYEQYF. The CDR3 coding sequence is TGTGCCAGCAGCGACAACTACGAGCAGTACTTC.

This clonotype was recorded only once. V is TRBV5-6 and J is TRBJ2-7; D is possibly TRBD1 or TRBD2 (6 bases each). V lost 4 bases and J lost 2, with 16 bases in between. Germline values: CDR1 SGHDT, CDR2 YYEEEE. The CDR3 spans 15 residues. CDR3 sequence reads: CASSAWGASPYEQYF. Written as DNA, the CDR3 is TGTGCCAGCAGCGCCTGGGGGGCCTCACCCTACGAGCAGTACTTC. Supplemented by reference TRBV5-6 and TRBJ2-7, the full variable domain reads DAGVTQSPTHLIKTRGQQVTLRCSPKSGHDTVSWYQQALGQGPQFIFQYYEEEERQRGNFPDRFSGHQFPNYSSELNVNALLLGDSALYLCASSAWGASPYEQYFGPGTRLTVT.

This clonotype appeared once. The V call is TRBV30, the J call TRBJ1-1, with no clear D. Germline V gives CDR1 GTSNPN, CDR2 SVGIG (reference sequence). This CDR3 has 10 residues. V was pared by 5 bases and J by 10 bases, with 11 bases between. This CDR3 is CAWGPPGAFF. The DNA of the CDR3 is TGTGCCTGGGGTCCTCCTGGAGCTTTCTTT.

V and J are TRBV27 and TRBJ2-6; D is tentatively TRBD1 or TRBD2 (6 bases each). Germline V CDR1 and CDR2: MNHEY, SMNVEV (reference sequence). This CDR3 has 19 amino acids. The V and J ends lost 4 bases and 0 bases respectively, with 19 bases between them. CDR3 in amino acids: CASSSYSQGLPSGANVLTF. DNA for the CDR3: TGTGCCAGCAGTTCCTACTCACAGGGACTCCCCTCTGGGGCCAACGTCCTGACTTTC.

This chain joins TRBV29-1 and TRBJ2-1; possibly TRBD1 or TRBD2 for D (6 bases each). Germline assignment: CDR1 SQVTM and CDR2 ANQGSEA. Trimming removed 0 bases at V and 10 bases at J, with 10 bases between. CDR3 length: 12 residues. The CDR3 DNA is TGCAGCGTTGAAGAGCGGAGGGGGGAGCAGTTCTTC. Translating gives CSVEERRGEQFF.

This chain joins TRBV30 and TRBJ2-2, with TRBD1 identical over 7 bases. The length of the CDR3 is 13 residues. Germline V CDR1 and CDR2: GTSNPN, SVGIG (reference sequence). The junction had 3 bases not matched to a gene; V was cut back by 2 bases and J by 6 bases. The CDR3 coding sequence is TGTGCCTGGAGTCCGACAGGGCCCGGGGAGCTGTTTTTT. Protein sequence: CAWSPTGPGELFF.

The gene calls are TRBV27 and TRBJ1-2; D not certain. CDR1 and CDR2 from the germline V gene are MNHEY and SMNVEV (reference sequence). The CDR3 sequence is 17 residues long. V lost 5 bases and J lost 2, with 21 bases in between. The CDR3 coding sequence is TGTGCCAGCAGTCCCCTCCACCCTTTCGACGGCAACTATGGCTACACCTTC. Residues: CASSPLHPFDGNYGYTF.

This chain links TRBV11-2 with TRBJ2-5; D uncertain. There are 15 residues in the CDR3. Trimming removed 4 bases from V and 5 bases from J, with 17 bases in between. Germline V gene data show CDR1 as SGHAT and CDR2 as FQNNGV. CDR3 nucleotides: TGTGCCAGCAGCTCGAAGCCGTTGGGCCCTGAGACCCAGTACTTC. It encodes CASSSKPLGPETQYF.

The chain links TRBV15 to TRBJ2-7; D ambiguous. The CDR3 has 14 residues. Germline CDR1 is LNHNV and CDR2 is YYDKDF (reference sequence). The V end was cut by 0 bases, the J end by 4 bases, with 10 bases between. CDR3 in DNA: TGTGCCACCAGCAGAGATAGAAACCCGTACGAGCAGTACTTC. Protein product: CATSRDRNPYEQYF.

This chain connects TRBV5-4 to TRBJ1-1; TRBD1 might be the D (6 bases). Trimming stripped 0 bases from V and 6 bases from J, with 9 bases between. The CDR3 consists of 13 residues. The germline gives CDR1 SGHNT, CDR2 YYREEE (reference sequence). CDR3: CASSLDRASEAFF. The DNA of the CDR3 is TGTGCCAGCAGCTTGGACAGGGCTTCTGAAGCTTTCTTT.